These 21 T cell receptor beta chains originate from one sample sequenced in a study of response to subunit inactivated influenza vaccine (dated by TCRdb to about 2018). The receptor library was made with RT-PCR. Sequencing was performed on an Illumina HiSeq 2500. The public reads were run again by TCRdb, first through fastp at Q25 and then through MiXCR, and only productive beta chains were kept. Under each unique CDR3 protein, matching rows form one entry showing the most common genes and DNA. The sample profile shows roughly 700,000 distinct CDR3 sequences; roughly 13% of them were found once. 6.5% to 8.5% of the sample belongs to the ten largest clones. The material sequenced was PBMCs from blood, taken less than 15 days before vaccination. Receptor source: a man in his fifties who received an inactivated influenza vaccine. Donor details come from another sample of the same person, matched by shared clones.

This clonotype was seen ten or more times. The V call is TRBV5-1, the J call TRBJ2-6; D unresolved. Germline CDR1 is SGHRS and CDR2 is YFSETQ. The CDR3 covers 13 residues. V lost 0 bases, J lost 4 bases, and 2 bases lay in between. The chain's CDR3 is CASSLEGANVLTF. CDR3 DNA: TGCGCCAGCAGCTTGGAGGGGGCCAACGTCCTGACTTTC.

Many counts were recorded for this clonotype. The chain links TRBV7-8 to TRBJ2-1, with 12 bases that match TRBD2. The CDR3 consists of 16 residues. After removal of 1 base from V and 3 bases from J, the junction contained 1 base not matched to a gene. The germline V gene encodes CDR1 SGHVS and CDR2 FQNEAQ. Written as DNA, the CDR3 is TGTGCCAGCAGCTTAGGGGGACTAGCGGGCTACAATGAGCAGTTCTTC. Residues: CASSLGGLAGYNEQFF. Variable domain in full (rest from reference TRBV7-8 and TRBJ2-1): GAGVSQSPRYKVAKRGQDVALRCDPISGHVSLFWYQQALGQGPEFLTYFQNEAQLDKSGLPSDRFFAERPEGSVSTLKIQRTQQEDSAVYLCASSLGGLAGYNEQFFGPGTRLTVL.

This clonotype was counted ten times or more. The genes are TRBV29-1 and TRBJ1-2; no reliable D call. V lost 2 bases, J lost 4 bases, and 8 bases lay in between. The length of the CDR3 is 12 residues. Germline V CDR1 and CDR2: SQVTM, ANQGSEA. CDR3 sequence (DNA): TGCAGCGTTGAAAAGGCCAGCTATGGCTACACCTTC. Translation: CSVEKASYGYTF. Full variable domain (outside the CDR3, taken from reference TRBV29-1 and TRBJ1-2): SAVISQKPSRDICQRGTSLTIQCQVDSQVTMMFWYRQQPGQSLTLIATANQGSEATYESGFVIDKFPISRPNLTFSTLTVSNMSPEDSSIYLCSVEKASYGYTFGSGTRLTVV.

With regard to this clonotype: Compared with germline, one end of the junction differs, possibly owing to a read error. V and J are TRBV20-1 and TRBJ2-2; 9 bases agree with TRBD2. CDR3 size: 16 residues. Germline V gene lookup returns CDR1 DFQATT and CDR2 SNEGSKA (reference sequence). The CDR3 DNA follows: TGCTGTGCTAGAGTTGGTCGCGGGAGGGCCCTCGGGGAGCTGTTTTTT. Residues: CCARVGRGRALGELFF.

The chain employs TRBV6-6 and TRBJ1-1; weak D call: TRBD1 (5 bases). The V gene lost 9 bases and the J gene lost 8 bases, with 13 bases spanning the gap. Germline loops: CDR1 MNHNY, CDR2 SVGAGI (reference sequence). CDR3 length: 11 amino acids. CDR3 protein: CASWTGTEAFF. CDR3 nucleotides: TGTGCCAGTTGGACGGGGACCGAAGCTTTCTTT.

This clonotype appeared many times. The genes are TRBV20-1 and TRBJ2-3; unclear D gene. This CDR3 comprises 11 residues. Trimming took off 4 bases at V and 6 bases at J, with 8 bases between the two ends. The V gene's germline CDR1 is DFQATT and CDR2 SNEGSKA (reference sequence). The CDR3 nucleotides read TGCAGTGCTATCCGTGGGGATACGCAGTATTTT. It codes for CSAIRGDTQYF.

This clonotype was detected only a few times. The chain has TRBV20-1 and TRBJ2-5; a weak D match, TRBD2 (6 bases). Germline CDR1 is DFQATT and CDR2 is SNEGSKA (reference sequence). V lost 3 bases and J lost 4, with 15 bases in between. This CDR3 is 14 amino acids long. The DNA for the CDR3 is TGCAGTGCTAGGCCCGGGACTGGTCGAGAGACCCAGTACTTC. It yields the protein CSARPGTGRETQYF.

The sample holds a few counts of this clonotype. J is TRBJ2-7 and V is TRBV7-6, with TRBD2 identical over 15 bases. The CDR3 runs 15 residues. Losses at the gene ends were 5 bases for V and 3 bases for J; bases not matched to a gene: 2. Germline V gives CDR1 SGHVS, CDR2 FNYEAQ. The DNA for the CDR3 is TGTGCCAGCAGCGGACTAGCGGGAGGGCTCTACGAGCAGTACTTC. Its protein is CASSGLAGGLYEQYF.

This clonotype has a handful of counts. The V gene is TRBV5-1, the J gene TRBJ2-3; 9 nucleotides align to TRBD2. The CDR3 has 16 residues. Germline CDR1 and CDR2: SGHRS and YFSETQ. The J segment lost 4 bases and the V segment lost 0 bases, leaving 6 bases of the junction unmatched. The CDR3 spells CASSLGVSGSSDTQYF. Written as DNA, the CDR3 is TGCGCCAGCAGCTTGGGTGTTAGCGGGAGCTCAGATACGCAGTATTTT.

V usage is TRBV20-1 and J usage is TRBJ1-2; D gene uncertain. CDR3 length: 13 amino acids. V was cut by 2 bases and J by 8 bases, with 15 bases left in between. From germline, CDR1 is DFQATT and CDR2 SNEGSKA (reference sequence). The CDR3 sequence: CSARPPSVGGYTF. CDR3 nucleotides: TGCAGTGCTAGACCCCCTTCCGTGGGGGGCTACACCTTC.

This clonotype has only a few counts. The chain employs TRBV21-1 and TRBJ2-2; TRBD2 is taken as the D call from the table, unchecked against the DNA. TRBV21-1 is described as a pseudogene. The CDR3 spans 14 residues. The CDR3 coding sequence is TGTGCCAGCCGACCCTCTAGAGACGTCGGGGAGCTGTTTTTT. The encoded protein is CASRPSRDVGELFF.

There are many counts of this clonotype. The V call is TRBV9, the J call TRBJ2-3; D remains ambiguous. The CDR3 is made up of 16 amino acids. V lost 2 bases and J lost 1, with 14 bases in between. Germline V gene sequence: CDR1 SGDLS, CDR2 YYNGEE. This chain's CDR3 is CASSVELTKGTDTQYF. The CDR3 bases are TGTGCCAGCAGCGTGGAACTTACAAAGGGCACAGATACGCAGTATTTT.

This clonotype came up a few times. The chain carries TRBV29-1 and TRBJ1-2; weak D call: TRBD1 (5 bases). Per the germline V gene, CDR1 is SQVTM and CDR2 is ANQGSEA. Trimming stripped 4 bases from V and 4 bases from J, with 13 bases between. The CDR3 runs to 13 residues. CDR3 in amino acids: CSVGQGGSYGYTF. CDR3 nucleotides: TGCAGCGTTGGGCAGGGCGGTTCCTATGGCTACACCTTC.

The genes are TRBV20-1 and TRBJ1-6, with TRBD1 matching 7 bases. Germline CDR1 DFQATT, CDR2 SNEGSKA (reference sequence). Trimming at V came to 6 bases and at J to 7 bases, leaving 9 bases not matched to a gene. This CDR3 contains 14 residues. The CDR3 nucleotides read TGCAGTGCCCAGGCGAGGGGGCAAAATTCACCCCTCCACTTT. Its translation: CSAQARGQNSPLHF.

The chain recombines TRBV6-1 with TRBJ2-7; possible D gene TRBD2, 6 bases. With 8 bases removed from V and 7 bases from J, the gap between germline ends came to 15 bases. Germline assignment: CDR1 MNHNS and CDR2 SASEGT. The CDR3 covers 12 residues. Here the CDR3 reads CASLASLSEQYF. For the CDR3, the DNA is TGTGCCAGCCTAGCGTCCCTGAGTGAGCAGTACTTC.

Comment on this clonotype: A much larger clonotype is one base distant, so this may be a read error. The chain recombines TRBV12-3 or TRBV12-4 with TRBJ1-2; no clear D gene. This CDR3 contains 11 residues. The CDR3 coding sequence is TGTGCCTGCAGTTCCGACTATGGCTACACCTTC. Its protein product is CACSSDYGYTF.

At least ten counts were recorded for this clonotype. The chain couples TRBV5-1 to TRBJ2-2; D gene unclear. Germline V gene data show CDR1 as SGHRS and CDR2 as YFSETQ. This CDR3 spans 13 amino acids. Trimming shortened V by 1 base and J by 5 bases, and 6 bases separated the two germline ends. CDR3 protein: CASSLSETGELFF. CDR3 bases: TGCGCCAGCAGCTTGTCAGAAACCGGGGAGCTGTTTTTT.

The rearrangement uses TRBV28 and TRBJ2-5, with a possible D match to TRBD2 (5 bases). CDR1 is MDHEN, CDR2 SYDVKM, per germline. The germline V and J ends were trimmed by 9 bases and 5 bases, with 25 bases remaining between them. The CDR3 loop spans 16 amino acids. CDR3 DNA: TGTGCCAGTAATCAACTAGGGAGTCCGGTAGGGGAGACCCAGTACTTC. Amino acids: CASNQLGSPVGETQYF.

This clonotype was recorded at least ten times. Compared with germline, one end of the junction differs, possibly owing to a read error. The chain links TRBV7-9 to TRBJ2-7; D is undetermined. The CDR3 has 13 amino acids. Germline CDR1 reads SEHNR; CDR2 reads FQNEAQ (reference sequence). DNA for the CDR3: TGCGCCAGCAGTTCCGGGCCCTCCTACGAGCAGTACTTC. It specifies CASSSGPSYEQYF.

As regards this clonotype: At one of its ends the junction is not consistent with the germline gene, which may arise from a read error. CDR3 sequence (DNA): TGCTGTGCTAGAGATCGTACTAGCGGGAGGCACAATGAGCAGTCCTTC. Protein sequence: CCARDRTSGRHNEQSF. This chain links TRBV20-1 with TRBJ2-1; 12 bases match TRBD2. The germline gives CDR1 DFQATT, CDR2 SNEGSKA (reference sequence). The CDR3 extends over 16 amino acids.

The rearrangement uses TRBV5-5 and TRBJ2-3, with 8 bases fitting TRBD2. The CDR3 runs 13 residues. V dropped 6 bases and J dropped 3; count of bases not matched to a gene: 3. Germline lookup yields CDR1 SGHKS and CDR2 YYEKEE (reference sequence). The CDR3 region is CASMAGGTDTQYF. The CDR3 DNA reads TGTGCCAGCATGGCGGGGGGAACAGATACGCAGTATTTT.